Shown below are 9 T cell receptor beta chains from a single sample sequenced in a study of T cells after yellow fever vaccination. TCRdb called the 5' RACE reads again in MiXCR, with one record for every CDR3 protein. In the table there are about 150,000 distinct CDR3 sequences, 5% to 8% of which are singletons. Sequencing used CD4+ T cells sorted from PBMCs, obtained 10 days after the yellow fever booster vaccination. The receptors come from a man aged 25 to 40 who received the YFV17D yellow fever vaccine.

This sequence joins TRBV5-1 and TRBJ2-5; tentatively, D is TRBD1 (7 bases). Trimming shortened V by 3 bases and J by 4 bases, and 13 bases separated the two germline ends. The CDR3 contains 14 residues. The germline V gene has CDR1 SGHRS and CDR2 YFSETQ. This chain's CDR3 is CASSSQGGRETQYF. The CDR3 DNA sequence: TGCGCCAGCAGCTCCCAGGGGGGTAGAGAGACCCAGTACTTC. The full variable domain, with the rest looked up from reference TRBV5-1 and TRBJ2-5, is KAGVTQTPRYLIKTRGQQVTLSCSPISGHRSVSWYQQTPGQGLQFLFEYFSETQRNKGNFPGRFSGRQFSNSRSEMNVSTLELGDSALYLCASSSQGGRETQYFGPGTRLLVL.

This clonotype was seen many times. This sequence joins TRBV12-3 or TRBV12-4 and TRBJ2-3; D call uncertain. CDR3 length equals 11 residues. The V and J ends lost 6 bases and 2 bases respectively, with 3 bases between them. CDR3 loop: CASSFTDTQYF. The CDR3 DNA is TGTGCCAGCAGCTTCACAGATACGCAGTATTTT.

This clonotype was seen a single time. This rearrangement joins TRBV4-1 to TRBJ2-7; weak D call: TRBD2 (6 bases). Germline V gives CDR1 MGHRA, CDR2 YSYEKL. Trimming stripped 0 bases from V and 3 bases from J, with 24 bases between. This CDR3 is built from 19 residues. Written as DNA, the CDR3 is TGCGCCAGCAGCCAAGATATGACTAGAAACTTGTTCCCCAGCTACGAGCAGTACTTC. The encoded protein is CASSQDMTRNLFPSYEQYF.

This clonotype was counted many times. The chain combines TRBV19 with TRBJ2-5; 7 positions match TRBD2. V trimming: 3 bases; J trimming: 2 bases; junction bases outside the gene matches: 3. Looked up from germline, CDR1 is LNHDA and CDR2 is SQIVND (reference sequence). This CDR3 spans 14 amino acids. In nucleotides, the CDR3 is TGTGCCAGTAGTATTCCGGGGGGTCAAGAGACCCAGTACTTC. Its protein is CASSIPGGQETQYF.

Details on this clonotype: A much larger clone is a single base away; this may be a read error. The gene calls are TRBV19 and TRBJ2-3, with D uncertain. V lost 7 bases, J lost 3 bases, and 14 bases lay in between. Per the germline V gene, CDR1 is LNHDA and CDR2 is SQIVND (reference sequence). The CDR3 has 14 residues. The CDR3 nucleotides read TGTGCCAGTAAAACGGGTCCCAGAACAGATACGCAGTATTTT. It specifies CASKTGPRTDTQYF.

Concerning this clonotype itself: This may come from a read error, since a much larger clone is one base off. The CDR3 DNA reads TGCGCCAGCAGCCAAGAGGCGATGACCGGGAGAAGCGAGACCCAGTACTTC. Residues: CASSQEAMTGRSETQYF. The chain recombines TRBV4-3 with TRBJ2-5; perhaps TRBD2 as D (6 bases). The ends were cut back, 0 bases at V and 5 bases at J, with 19 bases in the middle. The length of the CDR3 is 17 residues. The germline CDR1 and CDR2 sequences are LGHNA and YSLEER.

This clonotype was counted at least ten times. This CDR3 is CASSFSETQYF. The CDR3 DNA is TGTGCCAGCAGCTTTTCGGAGACCCAGTACTTC. This chain connects TRBV7-8 to TRBJ2-5; D is uncertain. V was shortened by 3 bases and J by 5 bases, with 4 bases between the two germline ends. The CDR3 consists of 11 residues. CDR1 is SGHVS, CDR2 FQNEAQ, per germline.

This clonotype was picked up many times. The chain is built from TRBV20-1 and TRBJ2-1; 7 bases line up with TRBD2. V was clipped by 0 bases and J by 8 bases; unmatched bases: 10. The CDR3 has 15 amino acids. Per the germline V gene, CDR1 is DFQATT and CDR2 is SNEGSKA (reference sequence). CDR3 protein: CSARDIVAGMDEQFF. In DNA, the CDR3 is TGCAGTGCTAGAGATATTGTAGCGGGTATGGATGAGCAGTTCTTC.

This clonotype was seen ten or more times. The V and J genes are TRBV5-1 and TRBJ2-5, with TRBD1 matching 7 bases. Unmatched junction bases numbered 9, after V lost 6 bases and J lost 4 bases. The CDR3 covers 14 residues. Germline assignment: CDR1 SGHRS and CDR2 YFSETQ. The CDR3 DNA reads as TGCGCCAGCACGCCAGTAACAGGGGCAGAGACCCAGTACTTC. This gives the protein CASTPVTGAETQYF.